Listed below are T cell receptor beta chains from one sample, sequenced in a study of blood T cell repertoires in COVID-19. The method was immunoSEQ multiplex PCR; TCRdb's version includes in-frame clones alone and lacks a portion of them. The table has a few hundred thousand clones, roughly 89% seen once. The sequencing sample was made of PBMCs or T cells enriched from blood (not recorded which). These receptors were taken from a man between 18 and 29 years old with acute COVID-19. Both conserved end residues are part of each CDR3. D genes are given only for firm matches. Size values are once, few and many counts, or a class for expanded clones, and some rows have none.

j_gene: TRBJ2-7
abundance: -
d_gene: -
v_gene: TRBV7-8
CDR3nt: TGTGCCAGCAGCTTAGTGACGGGACGGGAGTACGAGCAGTACTTC
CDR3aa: CASSLVTGREYEQYF

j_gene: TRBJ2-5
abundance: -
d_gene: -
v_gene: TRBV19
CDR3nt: TGTGCCAGTAGCCCCGGGACTTCAGGAGCGGAGACCCAGTACTTC
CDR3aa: CASSPGTSGAETQYF

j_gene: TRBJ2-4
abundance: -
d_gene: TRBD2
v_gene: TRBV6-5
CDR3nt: TGTGCCAGCAGTTACTCGAGTCTCGCTGGACTAGCGGGGTTGTACTTC
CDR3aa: CASSYSSLAGLAGLYF

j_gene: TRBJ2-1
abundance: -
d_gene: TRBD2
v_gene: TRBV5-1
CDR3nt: TGCGCCAGCAGCTTGGTCCTTAGCGGGAGTACATCAGTCTACAATGAGCAGTTCTTC
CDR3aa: CASSLVLSGSTSVYNEQFF

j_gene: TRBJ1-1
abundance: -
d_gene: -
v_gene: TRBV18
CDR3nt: TGTGCCAGCTCCCCCCCAGGGATCCACACTGAAGCTTTCTTT
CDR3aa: CASSPPGIHTEAFF

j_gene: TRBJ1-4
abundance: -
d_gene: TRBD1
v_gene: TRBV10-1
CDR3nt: TGCGCCAGCAGTCCGGGACAGGGGGACGAAAAACTGTTTTTT
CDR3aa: CASSPGQGDEKLFF

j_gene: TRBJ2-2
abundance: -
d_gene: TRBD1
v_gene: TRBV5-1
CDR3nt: TGCGCCAGCAGCAGACAGGGGGTAAACACCGGGGAGCTGTTTTTT
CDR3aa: CASSRQGVNTGELFF

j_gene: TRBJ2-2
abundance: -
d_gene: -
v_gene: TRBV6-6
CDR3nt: TGTGCCAGCACCCGGGGAGGTACGAACACCGGGGAGCTGTTTTTT
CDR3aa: CASTRGGTNTGELFF

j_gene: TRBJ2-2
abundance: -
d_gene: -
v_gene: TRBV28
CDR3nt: TGTGCCAGCAGTTTAGGCAGCGTCGACACCGGGGAGCTGTTTTTT
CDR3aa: CASSLGSVDTGELFF

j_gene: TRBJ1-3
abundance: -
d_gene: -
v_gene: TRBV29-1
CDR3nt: TGCAGCGTTGGGCGGGCCTCCTCTGGAAACACCATATATTTT
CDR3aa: CSVGRASSGNTIYF

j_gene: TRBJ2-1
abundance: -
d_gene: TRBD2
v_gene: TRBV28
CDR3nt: TGTGCCAGCAGCCCGGGACTAGCTACTAATGAGCAGTTCTTC
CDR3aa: CASSPGLATNEQFF

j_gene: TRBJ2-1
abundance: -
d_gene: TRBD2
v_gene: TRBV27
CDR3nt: TGTGCCAGCAGTATGGAAGCGGGATCCTACAATGAGCAGTTCTTC
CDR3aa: CASSMEAGSYNEQFF

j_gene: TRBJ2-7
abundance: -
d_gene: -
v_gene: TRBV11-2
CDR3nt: TGTGCCAGCAGCTTAAAGACGGGGGACGAGCAGTACTTC
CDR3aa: CASSLKTGDEQYF

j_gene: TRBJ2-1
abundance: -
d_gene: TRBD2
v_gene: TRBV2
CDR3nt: TGTGCCAGCGAACGGGAGGACAATGAGCAGTTCTTC
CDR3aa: CASEREDNEQFF

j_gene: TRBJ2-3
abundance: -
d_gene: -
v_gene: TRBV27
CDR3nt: TGTGCCAGCAGTCCCTTCTTCACAGATACGCAGTATTTT
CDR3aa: CASSPFFTDTQYF

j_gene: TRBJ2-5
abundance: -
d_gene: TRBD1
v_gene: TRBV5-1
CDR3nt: TGCGCCAGCAGCTCACAGGGGGCCGAGACCCAGTACTTC
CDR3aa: CASSSQGAETQYF

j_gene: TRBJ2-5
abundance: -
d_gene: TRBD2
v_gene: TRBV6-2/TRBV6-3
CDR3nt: TGTGCCAGCAGTTACTACGGGTCGGGGCTAGCGGGAGGAGGCCAAGAGACCCAGTACTTC
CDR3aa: CASSYYGSGLAGGGQETQYF

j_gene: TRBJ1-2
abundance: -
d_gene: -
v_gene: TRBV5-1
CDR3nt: TGCGCCAGCAGCTCCTCGGGGGAAGGTGGCTACACCTTC
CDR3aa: CASSSSGEGGYTF

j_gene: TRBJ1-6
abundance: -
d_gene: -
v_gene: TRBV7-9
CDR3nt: TGTGCCAGCAGCCCGACAGCAAATAATTCACCCCTCCACTTT
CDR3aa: CASSPTANNSPLHF

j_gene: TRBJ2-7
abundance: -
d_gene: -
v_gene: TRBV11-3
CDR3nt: TGTGCCAGCAGCGCCAGGGGCTACGAGCAGTACTTC
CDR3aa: CASSARGYEQYF

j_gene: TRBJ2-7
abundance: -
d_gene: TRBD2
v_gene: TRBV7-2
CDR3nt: TGTGCCAGCACCTCGCCTAGCGGGATCCTATCCTACGAGCAGTACTTC
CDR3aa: CASTSPSGILSYEQYF

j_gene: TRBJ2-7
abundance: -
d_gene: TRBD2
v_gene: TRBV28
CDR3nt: TGTGCCAGCGGGGGGGGAGGCGAGCAGTACTTC
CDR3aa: CASGGGGEQYF

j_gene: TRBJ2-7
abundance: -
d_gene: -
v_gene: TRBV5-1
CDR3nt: TGCGCCAGCAGCGCCGGGTCTACCTACGAGCAGTACTTC
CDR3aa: CASSAGSTYEQYF

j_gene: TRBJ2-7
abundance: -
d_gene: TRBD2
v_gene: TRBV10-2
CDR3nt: TGCGCCAGCAGGGATATAGCGGGCCACTCCTACGAGCAGTACTTC
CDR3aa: CASRDIAGHSYEQYF

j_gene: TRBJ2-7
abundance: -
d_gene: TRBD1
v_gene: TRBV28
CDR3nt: TGTGCCAGCTCAGGCCCATTGGGGGACAGTTCCTACGAGCAGTACTTC
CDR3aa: CASSGPLGDSSYEQYF

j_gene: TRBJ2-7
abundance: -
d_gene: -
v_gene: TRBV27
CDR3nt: TGTGCCAGCAGTTTATTCTCGGCACAGCCCTACGAGCAGTACTTC
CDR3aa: CASSLFSAQPYEQYF

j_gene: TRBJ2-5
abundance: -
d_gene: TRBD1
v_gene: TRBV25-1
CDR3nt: TGTGCCAGCAGTGATACAGGGGACGAACAGACCCAGTACTTC
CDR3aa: CASSDTGDEQTQYF

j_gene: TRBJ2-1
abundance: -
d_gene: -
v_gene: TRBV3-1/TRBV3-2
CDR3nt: TGTGCCAGCAGCCAAGGGTGGGAGGACGATGAGCAGTTCTTC
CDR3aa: CASSQGWEDDEQFF

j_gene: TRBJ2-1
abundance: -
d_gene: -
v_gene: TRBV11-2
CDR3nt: TGTGCCAGCACCATAGCCTTTCGTTATGTCAATGAGCAGTTCTTC
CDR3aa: CASTIAFRYVNEQFF

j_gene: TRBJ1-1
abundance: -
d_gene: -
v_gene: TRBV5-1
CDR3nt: TGCGCCAGCAGCCCAAGACTCACGAACACTGAAGCTTTCTTT
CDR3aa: CASSPRLTNTEAFF

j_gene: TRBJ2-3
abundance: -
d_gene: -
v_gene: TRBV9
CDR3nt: TGTGCCAGCAACCAACTTAGCACAGATACGCAGTATTTT
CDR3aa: CASNQLSTDTQYF

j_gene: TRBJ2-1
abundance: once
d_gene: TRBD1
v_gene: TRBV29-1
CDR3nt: TGCAGCGTCAGGGGGCCGGCGAACAATGAGCAGTTCTTC
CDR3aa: CSVRGPANNEQFF

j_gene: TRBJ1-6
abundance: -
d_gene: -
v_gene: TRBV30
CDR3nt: TGTGCCTCTCCCATCGGGTCCGGAAATAATTCACCCCTCCACTTT
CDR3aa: CASPIGSGNNSPLHF

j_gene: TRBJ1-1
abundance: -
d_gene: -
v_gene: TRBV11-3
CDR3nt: TGTGCCAGCAGCTTAGTCGCGCGGACTGAAGCTTTCTTT
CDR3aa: CASSLVARTEAFF

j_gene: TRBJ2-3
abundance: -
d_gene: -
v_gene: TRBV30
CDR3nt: TGTGCCTGGAGTGTCTATAGCGGCAGCACAGATACGCAGTATTTT
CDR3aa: CAWSVYSGSTDTQYF

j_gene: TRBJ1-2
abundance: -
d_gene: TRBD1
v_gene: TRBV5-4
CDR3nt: TGTGCCAGCAGCTTCGACAGGGTTGTTAACTATGGCTACACCTTC
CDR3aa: CASSFDRVVNYGYTF

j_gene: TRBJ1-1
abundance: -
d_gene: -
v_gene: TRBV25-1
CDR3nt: TGTGCCAGCAGTGAAAATCCGAGCACTGAAGCTTTCTTT
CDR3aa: CASSENPSTEAFF